These T cell receptor beta chains were read from a single sample in a study of cytomegalovirus exposure and HLA in healthy donors. Sequencing used immunoSEQ multiplex PCR; TCRdb keeps in-frame clones, though not all of them. The sample records 200,000 to 250,000 clones, more than 75% being singletons. Sequenced: PBMCs. These receptors were obtained from a woman aged 35 to 49 in good health and CMV-seropositive. The CDR3 runs from the conserved cysteine through the conserved F or W. D genes are given only for firm matches. Expanded clones are given a class, and other clones once, few, many or no size at all.

J: TRBJ1-2; V: TRBV6-5; D: .; size: .; DNA: TGTGCCAGCAGCCGGACTGGGGAGGGCTACACCTTC; CDR3: CASSRTGEGYTF
J: TRBJ2-3; V: TRBV15; D: TRBD1; size: .; DNA: TGTGCCACCAGCAGAGGACAGGGTTCCACAGATACGCAGTATTTT; CDR3: CATSRGQGSTDTQYF
J: TRBJ2-6; V: TRBV18; D: .; size: .; DNA: TGTGCCAGCTCTCAGGGGTTGGGGGCCAACGTCCTGACTTTC; CDR3: CASSQGLGANVLTF
J: TRBJ2-5; V: TRBV5-6; D: .; size: .; DNA: TGTGCCAGCAGCGTTGGACACGTGCAAGAGACCCAGTACTTC; CDR3: CASSVGHVQETQYF
J: TRBJ2-7; V: TRBV4-3; D: .; size: .; DNA: TGCGCCAGCAGCCAATCTTTCGGGAGCTCCTACGAGCAGTACTTC; CDR3: CASSQSFGSSYEQYF
J: TRBJ2-5; V: TRBV4-2; D: TRBD2; size: .; DNA: TGTGCCAGCAGCCGCGGACTAGCGGGGGATGAGACCCAGTACTTC; CDR3: CASSRGLAGDETQYF
J: TRBJ1-4; V: TRBV9; D: .; size: .; DNA: TGTGCCAGTTCGACCAGCGCAGATGCAACTAATGAAAAACTGTTTTTT; CDR3: CASSTSADATNEKLFF
J: TRBJ1-3; V: TRBV25-1; D: .; size: once; DNA: TGTGCCAGCAGTGAATCTGGCGGAAACACCATATATTTT; CDR3: CASSESGGNTIYF
J: TRBJ2-1; V: TRBV5-1; D: .; size: .; DNA: TGCGCCAGCAGCTTGACCGGGACTGGTTACAATGAGCAGTTCTTC; CDR3: CASSLTGTGYNEQFF
J: TRBJ2-6; V: TRBV9; D: .; size: .; DNA: TGTGCCAGCAGCGTAGCAGGGGCTGGGGCCAACGTCCTGACTTTC; CDR3: CASSVAGAGANVLTF
J: TRBJ1-2; V: TRBV5-1; D: TRBD1; size: .; DNA: TGCGCCAGCAGCGAAGGGACAGGGGGCGTCTATGGCTACACCTTC; CDR3: CASSEGTGGVYGYTF
J: TRBJ1-1; V: TRBV7-9; D: TRBD1; size: .; DNA: TGTTCCAGCAGCCCCCGTTGGTTGAGGGCAGGGGGTAACGCTGAAGCTTTCTTT; CDR3: CSSSPRWLRAGGNAEAFF
J: TRBJ1-3; V: TRBV7-9; D: TRBD1; size: few; DNA: TGTGCCAGCAGCTTAACTGGGACAGGAGTAGAGAGAAACACCATATATTTT; CDR3: CASSLTGTGVERNTIYF
J: TRBJ1-4; V: TRBV5-1; D: TRBD1; size: .; DNA: TGCGCCAGCAGCCTCGGACAGGGAAGGAGCGAAAAACTGTTTTTT; CDR3: CASSLGQGRSEKLFF
J: TRBJ2-1; V: TRBV27; D: TRBD1; size: .; DNA: TGTGCCAGCAGGCACACGATAGGGACAGGGGGGCACAATGAGCAGTTCTTC; CDR3: CASRHTIGTGGHNEQFF
J: TRBJ1-5; V: TRBV6-5; D: .; size: .; DNA: TGTGCCAGCAGAGGGGGTTATAGCAATCAGCCCCAGCATTTT; CDR3: CASRGGYSNQPQHF
J: TRBJ2-7; V: TRBV19; D: TRBD1; size: .; DNA: TGTGCCAGTAGTGTCGACAGGGATTCCTACGAGCAGTACTTC; CDR3: CASSVDRDSYEQYF
J: TRBJ1-1; V: TRBV11-2; D: .; size: .; DNA: TGTGCCAGCAGCTTAGAAAGAGCAGGGCTCGGTGAAGCTTTCTTT; CDR3: CASSLERAGLGEAFF
J: TRBJ2-3; V: TRBV10-3; D: TRBD2; size: .; DNA: TGTGCCATCCGGGCGGGGGGCTACACAGATACGCAGTATTTT; CDR3: CAIRAGGYTDTQYF
J: TRBJ2-5; V: TRBV5-1; D: .; size: .; DNA: TGCGCCAGCAGCTTGGGGAGGGGGCGAGGACAAGAGACCCAGTACTTC; CDR3: CASSLGRGRGQETQYF
J: TRBJ1-2; V: TRBV2; D: .; size: .; DNA: TGTGCCAGCAGGTCGGAACTAGGAAACTATGGCTACACCTTC; CDR3: CASRSELGNYGYTF
J: TRBJ2-7; V: TRBV5-1; D: .; size: few; DNA: TGCGCCAGCAGCTCCGGACAGATAAGCTCCTACGAGCAGTACTTC; CDR3: CASSSGQISSYEQYF
J: TRBJ2-3; V: TRBV7-9; D: .; size: few; DNA: TGTTCCAGCAGCCCGCCCTTCAGGGTTAGCACAGATACGCAGTATTTT; CDR3: CSSSPPFRVSTDTQYF
J: TRBJ2-2; V: TRBV4-3; D: TRBD2; size: .; DNA: TGCGCCAGCAGCCAAGGGGGAGCGGGAACCGGGGAGCTGTTTTTT; CDR3: CASSQGGAGTGELFF
J: TRBJ1-2; V: TRBV4-1; D: TRBD1; size: .; DNA: TGCGCCAGCAGCCAAAGGGGGCAGGGCTATGGCTACACCTTC; CDR3: CASSQRGQGYGYTF
J: TRBJ1-5; V: TRBV6-5; D: .; size: .; DNA: TGTGCCAGCAGCCCGAACCCAGGGGTGGGTCAGCCCCAGCATTTT; CDR3: CASSPNPGVGQPQHF
J: TRBJ2-7; V: TRBV6-5; D: .; size: .; DNA: TGTGCCAGCAGTTACAGGACAAGGGACTTCTACGAGCAGTACTTC; CDR3: CASSYRTRDFYEQYF
J: TRBJ1-2; V: TRBV7-2; D: .; size: .; DNA: TGTGCCAGTGACCCTGGGGGGGCAGGGAGACCTGGAGGCTATGGCTACACCTTC; CDR3: CASDPGGAGRPGGYGYTF
J: TRBJ2-1; V: TRBV7-2; D: TRBD2; size: .; DNA: TGTGCCAGCAGCCCCCAGAGCGGGGTCTCCTACAATGAGCAGTTCTTC; CDR3: CASSPQSGVSYNEQFF
J: TRBJ1-5; V: TRBV28; D: TRBD1; size: .; DNA: TGTGCCAGCACCCCTGCCCTGACAGGGTTGCCCCAGCATTTT; CDR3: CASTPALTGLPQHF
J: TRBJ2-1; V: TRBV9; D: TRBD2; size: .; DNA: TGTGCCAGCAGCGTAGCGGGGGGGGGATTTATTGGGAATGAGCAGTTCTTC; CDR3: CASSVAGGGFIGNEQFF
J: TRBJ1-3; V: TRBV19; D: TRBD1; size: .; DNA: TGTGCCAGTAGTCCGGTACAGGGGGCCTCTGGAAACACCATATATTTT; CDR3: CASSPVQGASGNTIYF
J: TRBJ2-5; V: TRBV27; D: .; size: .; DNA: TGTGCCAGCAGTTTCGGACAGCGAGGCCCTCAAGAGACCCAGTACTTC; CDR3: CASSFGQRGPQETQYF